The 11 T cell receptor beta chains below all came from one sample that was sequenced in a study of blood T cell repertoires in COVID-19. Using immunoSEQ multiplex PCR, the repertoire was profiled, and TCRdb retains in-frame clones only, with some absent. The sample consists of hundreds of thousands of clones, 88% of them appearing once. Specimen: PBMCs or T cells enriched from blood (not recorded which). These receptors all stem from a woman aged 60-75 years in a cohort exposed to, infected with or recovered from COVID-19 (not recorded which).

In nucleotides, the CDR3 is TGTGCCACCAGTGATCGGGACAGGGGGACCTATGGCTACACCTTC. Its protein product is CATSDRDRGTYGYTF. V gene TRBV24-1 combines with J gene TRBJ1-2; 11 bases align to TRBD1. V lost 3 bases, J lost 4 bases, and 3 bases stayed unmatched. CDR1 KGHDR and CDR2 SFDVKD come from the germline V gene. The CDR3 runs to 15 residues.

J is TRBJ2-1 and V is TRBV9; 7 bases are a match to TRBD2. The V gene's germline CDR1 is SGDLS and CDR2 YYNGEE. Unmatched junction bases numbered 11, after V lost 7 bases and J lost 4 bases. The CDR3 totals 15 residues. The CDR3 region has the DNA TGTGCCAGCTCCCGGGGCGGGAGCGGTTACAATGAGCAGTTCTTC. Translated, it gives CASSRGGSGYNEQFF.

This chain's CDR3 is CASNWGLTPTDTQYF. The CDR3 DNA reads as TGTGCCAGCAATTGGGGACTGACGCCCACAGATACGCAGTATTTT. This chain joins TRBV27 and TRBJ2-3; D is perhaps TRBD2 (6 bases). Trimming pared 7 bases from V and 2 bases from J, leaving 16 bases between. Germline-derived CDR1 and CDR2 are MNHEY and SMNVEV (reference sequence). The CDR3 runs to 15 residues.

The chain joins TRBV5-1 to TRBJ2-2, with D perhaps TRBD1 (6 bases). This CDR3 is 16 amino acids long. Germline V lookup: CDR1 SGHRS, CDR2 YFSETQ. Trimming took 2 bases from V and 6 from J, leaving 17 bases between them. In DNA, the CDR3 is TGCGCCAGCAGCTTTAGGACAGATTGGCCAGCCGGGGAGCTGTTTTTT. This encodes CASSFRTDWPAGELFF.

This clone was recorded once. This sequence joins TRBV2 and TRBJ1-4; TRBD1 matches 11 bases. The CDR3 has 17 amino acids. V lost 4 bases and J lost 5; bases outside the gene matches: 9. Germline V gene data show CDR1 as SNHLY and CDR2 as FYNNEI. The CDR3 here is CASSGSRDRGNNEKLFF. The CDR3 DNA sequence: TGTGCCAGCAGTGGTAGCCGGGACAGGGGGAACAATGAAAAACTGTTTTTT.

The rearrangement joins TRBV3-1 (or the pseudogene TRBV3-2) to TRBJ1-1; no reliable D call. There are 16 residues in the CDR3. Germline V gene data show CDR1 as LGHDT and CDR2 as YNNKEL (reference sequence). Trimming removed 2 bases at V and 5 bases at J, with 18 bases between. The chain's CDR3 is CASSQKRQRRGTEAFF. The CDR3 DNA follows: TGTGCCAGCAGCCAAAAGAGGCAGCGGAGAGGGACTGAAGCTTTCTTT.

The chain uses TRBV29-1 and TRBJ2-1; TRBD2 matches at 7 bases. The CDR3 spans 13 residues. Germline lookup yields CDR1 SQVTM and CDR2 ANQGSEA. V lost 4 bases to trimming and J lost 4 bases; unmatched junction nucleotides: 4. CDR3 nucleotide sequence: TGCAGCGTTGCAGCGGGGCTATACAATGAGCAGTTCTTC. Encoded protein: CSVAAGLYNEQFF.

J is TRBJ2-7 and V is TRBV6-4, with a tentative D call TRBD2 (6 bases). Germline CDR1 and CDR2: MRHNA and SNTAGT. V was trimmed by 3 bases and J by 2 bases, leaving 17 bases between them. The CDR3 runs to 16 residues. CDR3 residues: CASSERAGGSTYEQYF. In DNA form, the CDR3 reads TGTGCCAGCAGTGAACGAGCGGGTGGATCTACCTACGAGCAGTACTTC.

This chain connects TRBV6-5 to TRBJ1-1; 8 bases are shared with TRBD1. Germline CDR1 and CDR2: MNHEY and SVGAGI. The CDR3 runs 13 residues. V lost 6 bases and J lost 5; bases outside the gene matches: 5. This CDR3 reads CASSRTGLTEAFF. CDR3 sequence (DNA): TGTGCCAGCAGCCGGACAGGGTTGACTGAAGCTTTCTTT.

The rearrangement joins TRBV6-2 or TRBV6-3 to TRBJ2-3; the D is unclear. This CDR3 contains 12 residues. V was clipped by 4 bases and J by 6 bases, with 8 bases between them. The germline V gene encodes CDR1 MNHEY and CDR2 SVGEGT. CDR3 protein: CASSFQSDTQYF. CDR3 sequence (DNA): TGTGCCAGCAGTTTTCAGTCGGATACGCAGTATTTT.

J is TRBJ2-3 and V is TRBV25-1, with D possibly being TRBD2 (6 bases). Germline CDR1 is MGHDK and CDR2 is SYGVNS. V was trimmed by 5 bases and J by 0 bases, leaving 6 bases between them. This CDR3 region has 13 residues. The CDR3 is CASSSGSTDTQYF. Written as DNA, the CDR3 is TGTGCCAGCAGTAGCGGGAGCACAGATACGCAGTATTTT.